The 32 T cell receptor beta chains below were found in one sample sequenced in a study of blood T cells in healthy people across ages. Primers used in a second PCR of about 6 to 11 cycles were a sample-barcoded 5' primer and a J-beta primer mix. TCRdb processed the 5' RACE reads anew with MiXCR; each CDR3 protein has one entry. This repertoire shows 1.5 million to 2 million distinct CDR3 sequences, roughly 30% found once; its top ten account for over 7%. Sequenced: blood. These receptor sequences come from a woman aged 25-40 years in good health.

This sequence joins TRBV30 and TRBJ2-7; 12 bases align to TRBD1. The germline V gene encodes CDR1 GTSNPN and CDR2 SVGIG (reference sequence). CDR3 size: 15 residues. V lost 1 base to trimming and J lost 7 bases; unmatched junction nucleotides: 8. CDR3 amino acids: CAWSDPGQGAREQYF. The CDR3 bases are TGTGCCTGGAGTGACCCGGGACAGGGGGCGAGGGAGCAGTACTTC.

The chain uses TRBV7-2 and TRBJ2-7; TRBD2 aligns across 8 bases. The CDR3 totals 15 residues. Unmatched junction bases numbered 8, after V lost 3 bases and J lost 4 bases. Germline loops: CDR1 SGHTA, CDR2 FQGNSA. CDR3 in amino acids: CASSFRASGGYEQYF. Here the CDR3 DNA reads TGTGCCAGCAGCTTTAGGGCGAGCGGGGGTTACGAGCAGTACTTC.

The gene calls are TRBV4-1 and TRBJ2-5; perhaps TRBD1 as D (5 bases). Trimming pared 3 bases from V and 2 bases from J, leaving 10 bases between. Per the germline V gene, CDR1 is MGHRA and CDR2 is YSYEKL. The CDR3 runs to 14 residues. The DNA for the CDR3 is TGCGCCAGCAGCCACCCTGACAGTCAAGAGACCCAGTACTTC. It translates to CASSHPDSQETQYF.

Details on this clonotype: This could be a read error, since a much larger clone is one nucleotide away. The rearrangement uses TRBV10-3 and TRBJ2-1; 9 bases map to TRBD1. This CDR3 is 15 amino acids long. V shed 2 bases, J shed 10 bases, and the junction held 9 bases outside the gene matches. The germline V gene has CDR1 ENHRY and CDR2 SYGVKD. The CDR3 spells CAISEGDRAGVEQFF. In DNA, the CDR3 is TGTGCCATCAGTGAGGGGGACAGGGCTGGGGTCGAGCAGTTCTTC.

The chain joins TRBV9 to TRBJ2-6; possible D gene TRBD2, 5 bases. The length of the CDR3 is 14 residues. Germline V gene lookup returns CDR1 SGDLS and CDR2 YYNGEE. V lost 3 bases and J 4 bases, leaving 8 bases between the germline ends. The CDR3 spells CASSGGWGANVLTF. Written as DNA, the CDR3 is TGTGCCAGCAGCGGAGGGTGGGGGGCCAACGTCCTGACTTTC.

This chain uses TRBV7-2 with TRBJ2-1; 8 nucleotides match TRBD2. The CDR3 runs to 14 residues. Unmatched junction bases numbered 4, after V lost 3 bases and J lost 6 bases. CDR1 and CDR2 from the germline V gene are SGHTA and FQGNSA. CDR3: CASSFRGGSNEQFF. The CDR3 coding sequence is TGTGCCAGCAGCTTCCGGGGGGGATCCAATGAGCAGTTCTTC.

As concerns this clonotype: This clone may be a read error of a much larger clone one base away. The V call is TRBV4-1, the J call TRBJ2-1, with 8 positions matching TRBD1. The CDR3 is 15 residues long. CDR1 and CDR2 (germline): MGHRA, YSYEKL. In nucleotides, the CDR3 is TGCGCCAGCAGTTCCGGGGACAGGATATACAATGAGCAGTGCTTC. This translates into CASSSGDRIYNEQCF.

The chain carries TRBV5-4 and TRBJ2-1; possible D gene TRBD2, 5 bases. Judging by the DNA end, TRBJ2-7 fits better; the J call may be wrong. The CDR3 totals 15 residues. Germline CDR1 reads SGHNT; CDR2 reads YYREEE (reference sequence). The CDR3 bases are TGTGCCAGCAGCTTGAGCGGAGCTTCCTACAATGAGCAGTACTTC. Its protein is CASSLSGASYNEQYF.

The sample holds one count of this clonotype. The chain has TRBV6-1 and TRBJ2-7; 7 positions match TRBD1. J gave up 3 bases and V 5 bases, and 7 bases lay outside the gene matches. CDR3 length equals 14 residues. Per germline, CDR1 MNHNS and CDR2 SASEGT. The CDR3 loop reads CASSTEGQIYEQYF. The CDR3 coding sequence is TGTGCCAGCAGTACCGAGGGACAGATCTACGAGCAGTACTTC.

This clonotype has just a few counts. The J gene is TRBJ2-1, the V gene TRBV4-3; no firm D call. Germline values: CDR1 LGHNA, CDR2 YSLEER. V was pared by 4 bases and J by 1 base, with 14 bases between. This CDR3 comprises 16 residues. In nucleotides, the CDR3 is TGCGCCAGCAGCCGTCGTTGGCTAGAGTCCTACAATGAGCAGTTCTTC. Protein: CASSRRWLESYNEQFF.

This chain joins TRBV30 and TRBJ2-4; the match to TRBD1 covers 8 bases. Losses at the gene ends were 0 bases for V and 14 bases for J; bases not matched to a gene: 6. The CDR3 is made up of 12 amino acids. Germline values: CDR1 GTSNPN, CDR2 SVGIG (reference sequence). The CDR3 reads CAWSVGDRKEYF. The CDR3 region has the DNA TGTGCCTGGAGTGTAGGGGACAGGAAGGAGTACTTC.

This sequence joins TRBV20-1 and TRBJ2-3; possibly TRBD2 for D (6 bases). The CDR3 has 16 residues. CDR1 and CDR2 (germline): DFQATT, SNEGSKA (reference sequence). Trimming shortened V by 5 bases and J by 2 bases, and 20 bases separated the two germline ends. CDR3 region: CSAGAGRWGNTDTQYF. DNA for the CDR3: TGCAGTGCTGGGGCGGGGAGATGGGGCAACACAGATACGCAGTATTTT.

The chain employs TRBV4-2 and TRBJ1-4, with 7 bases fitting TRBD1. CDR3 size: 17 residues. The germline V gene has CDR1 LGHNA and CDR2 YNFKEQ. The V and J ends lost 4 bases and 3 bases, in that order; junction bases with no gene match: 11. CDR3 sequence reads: CASSLGGQMRSNEKLFF. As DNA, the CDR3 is TGTGCCAGCAGCCTGGGGGGACAGATGCGATCTAATGAAAAACTGTTTTTT.

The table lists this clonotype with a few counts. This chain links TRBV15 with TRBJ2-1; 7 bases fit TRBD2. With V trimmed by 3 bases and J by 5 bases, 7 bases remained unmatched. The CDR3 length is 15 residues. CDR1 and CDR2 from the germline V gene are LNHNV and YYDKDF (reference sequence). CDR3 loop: CATSSYGTTHNEQFF. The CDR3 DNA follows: TGTGCCACCAGCAGTTACGGGACTACGCACAATGAGCAGTTCTTC.

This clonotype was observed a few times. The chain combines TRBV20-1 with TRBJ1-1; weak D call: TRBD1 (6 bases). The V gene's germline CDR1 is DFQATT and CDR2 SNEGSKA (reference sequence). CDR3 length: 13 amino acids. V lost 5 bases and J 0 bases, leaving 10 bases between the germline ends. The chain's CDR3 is CSALDRMNTEAFF. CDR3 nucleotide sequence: TGCAGTGCTCTAGACAGGATGAACACTGAAGCTTTCTTT.

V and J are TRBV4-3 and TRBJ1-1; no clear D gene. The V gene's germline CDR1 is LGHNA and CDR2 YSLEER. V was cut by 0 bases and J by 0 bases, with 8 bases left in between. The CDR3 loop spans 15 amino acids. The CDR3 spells CASSQDRRLNTEAFF. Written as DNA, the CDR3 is TGCGCCAGCAGCCAAGATCGCCGGTTGAACACTGAAGCTTTCTTT.

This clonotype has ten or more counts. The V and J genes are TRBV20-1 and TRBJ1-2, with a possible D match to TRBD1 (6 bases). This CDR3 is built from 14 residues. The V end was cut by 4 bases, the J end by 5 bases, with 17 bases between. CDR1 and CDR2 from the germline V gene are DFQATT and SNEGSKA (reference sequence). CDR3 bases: TGCAGTGCTAAAGGCCAGGGGCAAGTGTATGGCTACACCTTC. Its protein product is CSAKGQGQVYGYTF.

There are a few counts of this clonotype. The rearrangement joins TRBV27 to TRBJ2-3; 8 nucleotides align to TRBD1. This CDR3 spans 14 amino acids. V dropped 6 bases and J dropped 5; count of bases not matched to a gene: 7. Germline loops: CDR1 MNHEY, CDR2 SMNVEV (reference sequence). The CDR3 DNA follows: TGTGCCAGCAGCCCTACAGGGGGGTTAGATACGCAGTATTTT. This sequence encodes CASSPTGGLDTQYF.

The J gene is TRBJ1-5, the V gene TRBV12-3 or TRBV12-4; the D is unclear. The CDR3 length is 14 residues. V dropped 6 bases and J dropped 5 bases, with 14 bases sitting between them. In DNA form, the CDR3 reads TGTGCCAGCAGCTCGGGCCCCCCGGATCAGCCCCAGCATTTT. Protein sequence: CASSSGPPDQPQHF.

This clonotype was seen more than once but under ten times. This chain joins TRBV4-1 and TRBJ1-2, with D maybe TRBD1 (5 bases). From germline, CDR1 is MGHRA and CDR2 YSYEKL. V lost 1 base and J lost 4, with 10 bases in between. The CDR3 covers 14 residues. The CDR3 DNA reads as TGCGCCAGCAGCCAAGTTGGGGGTGGCTATGGCTACACCTTC. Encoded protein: CASSQVGGGYGYTF.

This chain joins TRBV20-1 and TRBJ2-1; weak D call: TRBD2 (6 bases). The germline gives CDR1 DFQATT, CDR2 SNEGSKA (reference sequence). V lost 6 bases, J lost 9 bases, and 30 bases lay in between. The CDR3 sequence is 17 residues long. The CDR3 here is CSANSGRGGDRWGEQFF. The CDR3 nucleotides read TGCAGTGCCAACTCCGGACGTGGCGGGGACCGGTGGGGTGAGCAGTTCTTC.

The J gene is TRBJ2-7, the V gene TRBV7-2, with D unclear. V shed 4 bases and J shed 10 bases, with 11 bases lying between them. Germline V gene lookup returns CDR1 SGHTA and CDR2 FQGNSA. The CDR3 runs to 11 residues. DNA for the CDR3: TGTGCCAGCAGCTGGGGTGAAAGCCAGTACTTC. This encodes CASSWGESQYF. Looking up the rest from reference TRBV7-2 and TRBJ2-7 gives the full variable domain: GAGVSQSPSNKVTEKGKDVELRCDPISGHTALYWYRQSLGQGLEFLIYFQGNSAPDKSGLPSDRFSAERTGGSVSTLTIQRTQQEDSAVYLCASSWGESQYFGPGTRLTVT.

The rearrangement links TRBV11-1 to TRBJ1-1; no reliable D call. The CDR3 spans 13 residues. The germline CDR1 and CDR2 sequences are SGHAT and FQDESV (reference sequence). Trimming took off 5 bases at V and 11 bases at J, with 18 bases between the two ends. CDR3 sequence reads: CASSGQHGERAFF. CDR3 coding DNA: TGTGCCAGCAGCGGGCAACACGGGGAACGGGCTTTCTTT.

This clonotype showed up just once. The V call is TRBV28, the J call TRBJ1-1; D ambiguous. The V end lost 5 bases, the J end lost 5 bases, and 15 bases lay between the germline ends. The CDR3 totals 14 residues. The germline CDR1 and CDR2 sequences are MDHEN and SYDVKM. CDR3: CASSVKAIRTEAFF. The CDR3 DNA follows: TGTGCCAGCAGTGTCAAAGCTATTAGGACTGAAGCTTTCTTT. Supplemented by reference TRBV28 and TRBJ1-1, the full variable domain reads DVKVTQSSRYLVKRTGEKVFLECVQDMDHENMFWYRQDPGLGLRLIYFSYDVKMKEKGDIPEGYSVSREKKERFSLILESASTNQTSMYLCASSVKAIRTEAFFGQGTRLTVV.

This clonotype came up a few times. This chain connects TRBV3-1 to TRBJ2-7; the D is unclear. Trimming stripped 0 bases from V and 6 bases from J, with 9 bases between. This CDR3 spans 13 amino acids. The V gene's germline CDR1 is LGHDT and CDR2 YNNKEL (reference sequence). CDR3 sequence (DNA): TGTGCCAGCAGCCAAGAAGTAGGGCTCGAGCAGTACTTC. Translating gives CASSQEVGLEQYF.

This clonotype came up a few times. CDR3 in amino acids: CASFRNSGNYGYTF. The CDR3 DNA follows: TGTGCCAGCTTTAGGAATAGTGGAAACTATGGCTACACCTTC. The chain joins TRBV7-2 to TRBJ1-2; D gene uncertain. Trimming cost V 8 bases and J 2 bases, with 15 bases left between them. Germline CDR1 is SGHTA and CDR2 is FQGNSA. The CDR3 runs 14 residues. Based on the CDR3 plus reference TRBV7-2 and TRBJ1-2, the full variable domain is GAGVSQSPSNKVTEKGKDVELRCDPISGHTALYWYRQSLGQGLEFLIYFQGNSAPDKSGLPSDRFSAERTGGSVSTLTIQRTQQEDSAVYLCASFRNSGNYGYTFGSGTRLTVV.

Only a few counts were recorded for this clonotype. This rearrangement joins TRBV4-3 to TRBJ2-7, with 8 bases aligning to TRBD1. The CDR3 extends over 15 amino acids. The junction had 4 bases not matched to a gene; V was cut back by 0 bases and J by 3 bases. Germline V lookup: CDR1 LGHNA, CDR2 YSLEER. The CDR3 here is CASSQDPGQGYEQYF. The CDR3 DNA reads TGCGCCAGCAGCCAAGATCCAGGACAGGGCTACGAGCAGTACTTC.

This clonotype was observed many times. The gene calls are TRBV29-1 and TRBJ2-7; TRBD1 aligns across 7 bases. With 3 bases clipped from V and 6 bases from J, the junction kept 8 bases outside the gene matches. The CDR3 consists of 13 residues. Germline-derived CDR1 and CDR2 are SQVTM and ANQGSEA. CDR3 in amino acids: CSVDQQGVGEQYF. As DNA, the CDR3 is TGCAGCGTTGACCAGCAGGGGGTAGGCGAGCAGTACTTC.

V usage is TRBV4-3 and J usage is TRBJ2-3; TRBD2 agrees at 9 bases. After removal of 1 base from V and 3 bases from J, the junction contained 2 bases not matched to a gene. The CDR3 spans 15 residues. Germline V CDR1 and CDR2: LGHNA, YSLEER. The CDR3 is CASSQVLAGTDTQYF. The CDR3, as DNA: TGCGCCAGCAGCCAAGTCCTAGCGGGAACAGATACGCAGTATTTT.

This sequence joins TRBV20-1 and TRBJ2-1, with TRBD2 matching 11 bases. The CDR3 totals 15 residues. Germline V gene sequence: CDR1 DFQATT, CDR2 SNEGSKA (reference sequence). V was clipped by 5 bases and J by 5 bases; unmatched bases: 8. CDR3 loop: CSASLLAGGHNEQFF. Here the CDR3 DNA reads TGCAGTGCTTCTCTTCTAGCGGGAGGCCACAATGAGCAGTTCTTC.

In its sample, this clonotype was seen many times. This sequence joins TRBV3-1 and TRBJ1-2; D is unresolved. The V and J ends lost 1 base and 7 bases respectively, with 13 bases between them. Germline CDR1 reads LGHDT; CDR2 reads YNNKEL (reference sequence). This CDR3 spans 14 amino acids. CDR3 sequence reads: CASSQAITPGGYTF. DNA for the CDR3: TGTGCCAGCAGCCAAGCCATCACCCCTGGTGGCTACACCTTC.

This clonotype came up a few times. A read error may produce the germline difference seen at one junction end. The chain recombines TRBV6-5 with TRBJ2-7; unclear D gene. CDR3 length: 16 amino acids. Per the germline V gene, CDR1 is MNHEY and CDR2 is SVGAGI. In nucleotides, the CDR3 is TGTGCCAGCAGTCACTCTTCGGACGACCTCTCCTACGAGCAGTACTTC. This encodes CASSHSSDDLSYEQYF.